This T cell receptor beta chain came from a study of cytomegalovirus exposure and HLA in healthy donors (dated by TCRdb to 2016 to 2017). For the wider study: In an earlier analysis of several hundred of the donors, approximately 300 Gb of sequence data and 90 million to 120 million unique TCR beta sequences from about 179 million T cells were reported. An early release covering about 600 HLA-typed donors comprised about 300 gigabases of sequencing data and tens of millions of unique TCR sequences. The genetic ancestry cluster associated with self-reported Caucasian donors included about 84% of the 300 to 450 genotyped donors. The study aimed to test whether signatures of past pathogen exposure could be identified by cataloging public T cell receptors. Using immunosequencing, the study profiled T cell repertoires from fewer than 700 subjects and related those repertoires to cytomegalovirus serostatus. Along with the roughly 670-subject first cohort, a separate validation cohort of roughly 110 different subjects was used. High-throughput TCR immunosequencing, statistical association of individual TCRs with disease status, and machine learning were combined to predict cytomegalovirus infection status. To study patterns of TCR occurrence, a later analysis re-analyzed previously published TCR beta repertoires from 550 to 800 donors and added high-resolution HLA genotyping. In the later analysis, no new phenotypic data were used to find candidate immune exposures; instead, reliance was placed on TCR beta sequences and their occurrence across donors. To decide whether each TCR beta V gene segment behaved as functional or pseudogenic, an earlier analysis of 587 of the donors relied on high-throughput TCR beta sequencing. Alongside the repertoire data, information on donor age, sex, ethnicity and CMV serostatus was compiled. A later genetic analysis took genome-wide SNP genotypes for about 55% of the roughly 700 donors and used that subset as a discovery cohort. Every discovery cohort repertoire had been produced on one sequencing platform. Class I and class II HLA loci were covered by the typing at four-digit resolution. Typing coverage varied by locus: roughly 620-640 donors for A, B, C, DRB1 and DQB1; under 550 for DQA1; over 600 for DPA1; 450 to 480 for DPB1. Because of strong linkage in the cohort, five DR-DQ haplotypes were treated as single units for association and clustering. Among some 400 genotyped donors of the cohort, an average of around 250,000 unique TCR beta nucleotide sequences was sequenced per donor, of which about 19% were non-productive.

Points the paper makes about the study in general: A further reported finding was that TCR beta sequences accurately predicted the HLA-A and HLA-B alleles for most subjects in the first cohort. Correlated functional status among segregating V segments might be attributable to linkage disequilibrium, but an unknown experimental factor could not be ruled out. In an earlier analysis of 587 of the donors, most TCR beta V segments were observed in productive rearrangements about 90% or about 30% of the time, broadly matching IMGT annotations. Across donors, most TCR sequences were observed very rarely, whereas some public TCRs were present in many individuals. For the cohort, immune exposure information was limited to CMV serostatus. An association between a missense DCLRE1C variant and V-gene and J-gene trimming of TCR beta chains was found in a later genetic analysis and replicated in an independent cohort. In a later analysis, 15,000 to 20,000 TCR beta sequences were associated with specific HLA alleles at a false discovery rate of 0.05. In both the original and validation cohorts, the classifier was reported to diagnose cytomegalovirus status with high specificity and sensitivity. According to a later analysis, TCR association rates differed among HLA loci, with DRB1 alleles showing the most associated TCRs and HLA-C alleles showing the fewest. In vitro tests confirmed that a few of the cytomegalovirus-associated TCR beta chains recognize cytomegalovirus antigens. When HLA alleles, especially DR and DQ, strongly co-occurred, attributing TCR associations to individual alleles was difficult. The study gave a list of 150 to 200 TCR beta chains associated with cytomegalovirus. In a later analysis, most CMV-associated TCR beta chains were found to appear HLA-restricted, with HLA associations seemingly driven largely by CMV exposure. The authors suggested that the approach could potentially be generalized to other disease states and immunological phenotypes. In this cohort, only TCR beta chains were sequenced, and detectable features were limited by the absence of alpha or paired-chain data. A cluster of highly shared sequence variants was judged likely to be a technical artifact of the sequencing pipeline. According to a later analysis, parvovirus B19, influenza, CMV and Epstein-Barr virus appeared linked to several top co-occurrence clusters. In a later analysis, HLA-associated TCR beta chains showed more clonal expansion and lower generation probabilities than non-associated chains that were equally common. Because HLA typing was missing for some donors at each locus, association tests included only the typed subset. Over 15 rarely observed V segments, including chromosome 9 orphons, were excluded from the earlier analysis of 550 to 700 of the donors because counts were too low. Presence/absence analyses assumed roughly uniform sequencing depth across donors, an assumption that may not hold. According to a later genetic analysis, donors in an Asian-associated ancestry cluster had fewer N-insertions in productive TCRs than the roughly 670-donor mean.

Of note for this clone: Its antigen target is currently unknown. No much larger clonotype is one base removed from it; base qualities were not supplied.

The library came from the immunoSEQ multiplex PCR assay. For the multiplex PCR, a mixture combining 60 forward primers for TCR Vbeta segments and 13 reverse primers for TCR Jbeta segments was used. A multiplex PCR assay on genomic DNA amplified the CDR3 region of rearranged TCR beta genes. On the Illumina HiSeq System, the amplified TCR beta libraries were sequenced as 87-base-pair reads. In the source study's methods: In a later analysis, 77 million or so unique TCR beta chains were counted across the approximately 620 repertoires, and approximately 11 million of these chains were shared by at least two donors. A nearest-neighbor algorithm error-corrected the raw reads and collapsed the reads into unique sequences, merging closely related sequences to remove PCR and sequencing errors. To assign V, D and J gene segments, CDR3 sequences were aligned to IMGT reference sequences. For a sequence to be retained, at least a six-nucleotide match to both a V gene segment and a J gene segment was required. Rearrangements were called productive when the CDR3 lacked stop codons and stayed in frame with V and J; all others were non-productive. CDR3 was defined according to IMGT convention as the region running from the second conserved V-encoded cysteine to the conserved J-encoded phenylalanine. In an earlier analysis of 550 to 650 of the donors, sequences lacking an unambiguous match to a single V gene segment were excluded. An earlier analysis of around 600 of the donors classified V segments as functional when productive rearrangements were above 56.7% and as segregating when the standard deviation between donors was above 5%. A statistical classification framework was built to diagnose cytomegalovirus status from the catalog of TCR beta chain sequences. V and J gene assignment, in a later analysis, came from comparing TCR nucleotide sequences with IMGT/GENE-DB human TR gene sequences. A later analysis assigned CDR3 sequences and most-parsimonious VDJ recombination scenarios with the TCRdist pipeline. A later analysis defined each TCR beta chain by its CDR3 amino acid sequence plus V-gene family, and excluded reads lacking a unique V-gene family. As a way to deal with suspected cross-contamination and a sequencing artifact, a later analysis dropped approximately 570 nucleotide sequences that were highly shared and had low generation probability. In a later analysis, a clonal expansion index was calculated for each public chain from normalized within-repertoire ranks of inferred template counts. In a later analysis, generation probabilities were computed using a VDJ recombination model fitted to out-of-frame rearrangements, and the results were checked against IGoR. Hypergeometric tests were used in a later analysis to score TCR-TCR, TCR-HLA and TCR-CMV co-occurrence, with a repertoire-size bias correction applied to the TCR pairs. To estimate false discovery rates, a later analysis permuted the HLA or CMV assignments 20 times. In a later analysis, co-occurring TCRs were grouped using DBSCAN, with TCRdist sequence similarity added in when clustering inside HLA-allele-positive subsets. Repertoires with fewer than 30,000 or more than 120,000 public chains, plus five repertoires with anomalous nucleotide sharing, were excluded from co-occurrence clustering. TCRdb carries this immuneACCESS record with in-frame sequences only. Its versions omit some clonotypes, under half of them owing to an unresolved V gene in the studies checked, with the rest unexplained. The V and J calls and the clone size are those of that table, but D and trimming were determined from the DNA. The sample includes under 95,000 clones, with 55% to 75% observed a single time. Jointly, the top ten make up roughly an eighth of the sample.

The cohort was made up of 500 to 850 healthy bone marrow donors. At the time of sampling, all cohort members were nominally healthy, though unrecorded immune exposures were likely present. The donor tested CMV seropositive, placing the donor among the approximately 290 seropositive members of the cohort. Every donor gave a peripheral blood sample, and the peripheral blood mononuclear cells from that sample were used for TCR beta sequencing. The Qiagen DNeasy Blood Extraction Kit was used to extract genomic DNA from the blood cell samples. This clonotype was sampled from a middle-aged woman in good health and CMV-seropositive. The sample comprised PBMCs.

The CDR3 region reads CASRRGGGASGEQFF. The DNA sequence is TGCGCCAGCCGGAGGGGCGGGGGGGCTTCAGGCGAGCAGTTCTTC. Recombination linked TRBV5-1 to TRBJ2-1; a stretch of 9 junction bases matches TRBD2. Based on the germline V gene, the CDR1 and CDR2 sequences are SGHRS and YFSETQ. From cysteine to phenylalanine, the CDR3 is 15 amino acids long. Only CDR3 DNA is held: 45 bases, read in frame from base 1. Trimming accounts for 7 bases at V and 10 bases at J, while the number of junction bases matched to no gene is 15.